A single sample is the source of the 2 T cell receptor beta chains below, sequenced in a study of blood T cell repertoires in COVID-19 (dated by TCRdb to the early 2020s). The library was obtained by the immunoSEQ multiplex PCR assay. TCRdb provides this immuneACCESS table in a form limited to in-frame rearrangements. Some clones are lacking; in checked studies, under half of them reflect an unresolved V gene, and why the rest are absent is not known. Present in this sample are 200,000 to 250,000 clones, approximately 88% of which were seen just once. The biggest ten clones account for about 4% of the sample. Sequenced: PBMCs or T cells enriched from blood (not recorded which). The receptors were sampled from a woman in her 30s who had been exposed to COVID-19.

The chain is built from TRBV15 and TRBJ2-5; 12 bases fit TRBD2. CDR3 length equals 19 residues. V lost 0 bases and J lost 1; bases outside the gene matches: 9. The V gene's germline CDR1 is LNHNV and CDR2 YYDKDF (reference sequence). The CDR3 region is CATSRDRSSGRGVQETQYF. In DNA form, the CDR3 reads TGTGCCACCAGCAGAGATCGGTCTAGCGGGAGGGGGGTCCAAGAGACCCAGTACTTC.

Only one count was recorded for this clone. The chain employs TRBV19 and TRBJ2-2, with D hard to call. The CDR3 length is 11 residues. CDR1 is LNHDA, CDR2 SQIVND, per germline (reference sequence). V was clipped by 7 bases and J by 5 bases, with 5 bases between them. Here the CDR3 DNA reads TGTGCCAGTAAATTAACCGGGGAGCTGTTTTTT. Translating gives CASKLTGELFF.